What follows are 9 T cell receptor beta chains derived from one specimen sequenced in a study of T cell repertoires in cytomegalovirus infection. Their specific antigens are unknown. From the reads, TCRdb called clonotypes with MiXCR, one entry per CDR3 protein. The data hold 700,000 to 850,000 distinct CDR3 sequences, with 32% observed a single time. The sample here was cultured CD8+ T cells from PBMCs, taken from culture after CMV antigen stimulation. The receptors come from a human donor in good health (CMV status not recorded). Some clones in this sample may be carry-over from other donors' samples.

J is TRBJ1-5 and V is TRBV5-5, with D possibly TRBD1 on 5 matching bases. The V end was cut by 4 bases, the J end by 0 bases, with 14 bases between. CDR1 is SGHKS, CDR2 YYEKEE, per germline (reference sequence). The CDR3 covers 16 residues. The CDR3 sequence: CASSIGHPYSNQPQHF. The DNA of the CDR3 is TGTGCCAGCAGCATTGGACACCCATATAGCAATCAGCCCCAGCATTTT.

The count of this clonotype is one. The chain joins TRBV3-1 to TRBJ2-3, with TRBD2 as a possible D gene (6 bases). Germline V gene sequence: CDR1 LGHDT, CDR2 YNNKEL (reference sequence). The CDR3 consists of 21 residues. V was pared by 0 bases and J by 0 bases, with 25 bases between. CDR3 protein: CASSQDGGQGVIDNSTDTQYF. CDR3 DNA sequence: TGTGCCAGCAGCCAAGATGGAGGGCAGGGAGTGATTGATAATAGCACAGATACGCAGTATTTT.

This clonotype was observed a handful of times. CDR3 DNA sequence: TGTGCCAGCAGTTTAAAGGTAGAAAACTATGGCTACACCTTC. This encodes CASSLKVENYGYTF. The chain couples TRBV27 to TRBJ1-2, with no clear D. In germline, CDR1 is MNHEY, CDR2 SMNVEV (reference sequence). V lost 2 bases to trimming and J lost 2 bases, with 9 bases between them. This CDR3 is 14 amino acids long.

V usage is TRBV29-1 and J usage is TRBJ2-3; TRBD1 aligns across 11 bases. Germline V gives CDR1 SQVTM, CDR2 ANQGSEA. There are 17 residues in the CDR3. V dropped 0 bases and J dropped 2; count of bases not matched to a gene: 7. The CDR3 here is CSVEDGGTGGTTDTQYF. CDR3 DNA: TGCAGCGTTGAAGATGGAGGGACAGGGGGAACCACAGATACGCAGTATTTT.

The V and J genes are TRBV10-3 and TRBJ2-3, with D perhaps TRBD2 (5 bases). Trimming left V 8 bases short and J 0 bases short, with 15 bases between. CDR3 size: 15 residues. Germline V lookup: CDR1 ENHRY, CDR2 SYGVKD. CDR3 DNA: TGTGCCATCCGGGGAGAAGCGGAAAGCACAGATACGCAGTATTTT. The encoded protein is CAIRGEAESTDTQYF.

This clonotype turned up a few times. The V and J genes are TRBV12-3 or TRBV12-4 and TRBJ2-1, with D possibly being TRBD1 (5 bases). The CDR3 contains 15 residues. V was shortened by 6 bases and J by 0 bases, with 12 bases between the two germline ends. The CDR3 region has the DNA TGTGCCAGCAGCCATTCCGACAGCTCCTACAATGAGCAGTTCTTC. Translated: CASSHSDSSYNEQFF.

The rearrangement uses TRBV7-6 and TRBJ1-1; the D is unclear. The CDR3 runs 13 residues. Trimming took off 6 bases at V and 4 bases at J, with 12 bases between the two ends. Per germline, CDR1 SGHVS and CDR2 FNYEAQ. CDR3 region: CASSSPPSTEAFF. The CDR3 DNA is TGTGCCAGCAGTAGTCCCCCCAGCACTGAAGCTTTCTTT.

This CDR3 is CASRAGTGVQETQYF. CDR3 sequence (DNA): TGTGCCAGCAGGGCCGGGACAGGGGTCCAAGAGACCCAGTACTTC. The chain is built from TRBV2 and TRBJ2-5; 10 bases are a match to TRBD1. CDR3 length: 15 amino acids. J gave up 1 base and V 6 bases, and 5 bases lay outside the gene matches. The V gene's germline CDR1 is SNHLY and CDR2 FYNNEI.

V gene TRBV19 combines with J gene TRBJ2-1; unclear D gene. The V gene lost 1 base and the J gene lost 7 bases, with 11 bases spanning the gap. Germline-derived CDR1 and CDR2 are LNHDA and SQIVND (reference sequence). This CDR3 contains 14 residues. CDR3 DNA: TGTGCCAGTAGTATAGCTGGGTGGGTTAATGAGCAGTTCTTC. It codes for CASSIAGWVNEQFF.